The clone carrying this T cell receptor (beta chain) showed up just a few times. The target antigen is unknown. This sample stems from a study of T cells in Graves' hyperthyroidism and ophthalmopathy. Findings and limits, study-wide: Ophthalmopathy, as predicted by the model, came a median 6.5 months after the prediction.

RNA transcripts yielded amplified TCR beta CDR3 regions. With the HTBI primer set, the TCR CDR3 went through a first round of RT-PCR. One entry per CDR3 protein results from TCRdb running MiXCR on the multiplex PCR reads. The sample includes 300,000 to 400,000 distinct CDR3 sequences, 20% to 25% seen only once; the top ten take around 48%. Germline trimming cut 6 bases from V and 4 bases from J; bases unmatched to any gene: 8. The germline gives CDR1 LNHDA, CDR2 SQIVND (reference sequence). The CDR3 runs to 15 residues. Each diagnosis drew on symptoms, thyroxine, TRAb, thyroid ultrasound and orbital computed tomography findings.

The receptor comes from a woman between 50 and 59 years old with Graves' hyperthyroidism. Sequences were obtained from blood. V is TRBV19 and J is TRBJ2-3, with 9 positions matching TRBD1. CDR3 sequence (DNA): TGTGCCAGTAGGACAGGGGGGATGAGAGCAGATACGCAGTATTTT. This gives the protein CASRTGGMRADTQYF.